A single sample is the source of the 14 T cell receptor beta chains below, sequenced in a study of cytomegalovirus exposure and HLA in healthy donors. TCRdb's copy holds only in-frame clones and misses some; the assay was immunoSEQ multiplex PCR. The sample has 230,000 or so clones, 85% to 90% seen once. The specimen was PBMCs. Every receptor here comes from a woman aged 18-29 years in good health and CMV-seronegative.

This chain joins TRBV7-6 and TRBJ2-7; 7 bases line up with TRBD2. Losses at the gene ends were 2 bases for V and 3 bases for J; bases not matched to a gene: 7. Germline lookup yields CDR1 SGHVS and CDR2 FNYEAQ. This CDR3 comprises 15 residues. DNA for the CDR3: TGTGCCAGCAGCTTACAGTCGGGAGGCAACTACGAGCAGTACTTC. This codes for CASSLQSGGNYEQYF.

V gene TRBV5-4 combines with J gene TRBJ2-7; 9 bases are a match to TRBD1. CDR3 length: 16 amino acids. Germline V gives CDR1 SGHNT, CDR2 YYREEE (reference sequence). J was trimmed by 4 bases and V by 3 bases; bases with no gene match: 11. CDR3 loop: CASSSKFGQGTYEQYF. CDR3 DNA sequence: TGTGCCAGCAGCTCAAAGTTCGGACAGGGGACGTACGAGCAGTACTTC.

The chain uses TRBV5-1 and TRBJ2-2; 9 bases are shared with TRBD1. CDR1 SGHRS and CDR2 YFSETQ come from the germline V gene. V lost 3 bases and J lost 6; bases outside the gene matches: 0. The CDR3 has 13 residues. The DNA of the CDR3 is TGCGCCAGCAGCTGGACAGGGGCCGGGGAGCTGTTTTTT. It is translated as CASSWTGAGELFF.

The chain carries TRBV7-2 and TRBJ1-2; no definite D call. Trimming removed 5 bases from V and 8 bases from J, with 15 bases in between. The length of the CDR3 is 13 residues. In germline, CDR1 is SGHTA, CDR2 FQGNSA. CDR3 sequence reads: CASSTERVLGYTF. The CDR3 DNA sequence: TGTGCCAGCAGCACCGAGAGGGTTTTAGGCTACACCTTC. Full variable domain (remainder filled in from reference TRBV7-2 and TRBJ1-2): GAGVSQSPSNKVTEKGKDVELRCDPISGHTALYWYRQSLGQGLEFLIYFQGNSAPDKSGLPSDRFSAERTGGSVSTLTIQRTQQEDSAVYLCASSTERVLGYTFGSGTRLTVV.

This sequence joins TRBV6-6 and TRBJ1-2; 7 nucleotides align to TRBD1. Germline V gene lookup returns CDR1 MNHNY and CDR2 SVGAGI (reference sequence). The CDR3 sequence is 15 residues long. Losses at the gene ends were 5 bases for V and 0 bases for J; bases not matched to a gene: 6. Written as DNA, the CDR3 is TGTGCCAGCAGTCTCCGGGACAGCACTAACTATGGCTACACCTTC. Protein: CASSLRDSTNYGYTF.

The chain has TRBV6-6 and TRBJ1-4, with 8 nucleotides matching TRBD1. Trimming cost V 7 bases and J 4 bases; bases outside gene matches: 8. The CDR3 contains 15 residues. Germline V gives CDR1 MNHNY, CDR2 SVGAGI (reference sequence). The CDR3 region has the DNA TGTGCCAGCATGAACGGACAGGGAATTAATGAAAAACTGTTTTTT. Protein: CASMNGQGINEKLFF.

On this clone: This CDR3 is also generated by other DNA sequences in the sample. V usage is TRBV28 and J usage is TRBJ2-5; a possible D gene is TRBD2 (6 bases). Trimming cost V 11 bases and J 1 base, with 11 bases left between them. Germline lookup yields CDR1 MDHEN and CDR2 SYDVKM. CDR3 size: 12 residues. This chain's CDR3 is CASSSGQETQYF. The DNA for the CDR3 is TGTGCCTCTAGTAGCGGCCAAGAGACCCAGTACTTC.

The chain uses TRBV5-4 and TRBJ2-5; a weak D match, TRBD2 (5 bases). Germline CDR1 reads SGHNT; CDR2 reads YYREEE (reference sequence). This CDR3 spans 13 amino acids. Trimming pared 0 bases from V and 5 bases from J, leaving 8 bases between. The CDR3 nucleotides read TGTGCCAGCAGCTTGGGTGGGAGTGAGACCCAGTACTTC. Protein sequence: CASSLGGSETQYF.

This clone was found once. The rearrangement joins TRBV6-6 to TRBJ2-3, with a weak D call TRBD1 (6 bases). This CDR3 is built from 16 residues. The germline V and J ends were trimmed by 7 bases and 6 bases, with 23 bases remaining between them. Germline V gene sequence: CDR1 MNHNY, CDR2 SVGAGI (reference sequence). Here the CDR3 reads CASTIPTGNLGDTQYF. The CDR3 coding sequence is TGTGCCAGCACGATACCTACAGGGAACCTGGGCGATACGCAGTATTTT.

V is TRBV4-3 and J is TRBJ2-3; 10 bases line up with TRBD2. V was pared by 0 bases and J by 4 bases, with 13 bases of the junction left unmatched. Germline V lookup: CDR1 LGHNA, CDR2 YSLEER. The CDR3 covers 19 residues. The CDR3 nucleotides read TGCGCCAGCAGCCAAGATATCGCCCGGACTAGCGGAAACGCAGATACGCAGTATTTT. Its protein is CASSQDIARTSGNADTQYF.

The gene calls are TRBV7-2 and TRBJ2-7, with 7 bases that match TRBD1. Trimming removed 2 bases from V and 3 bases from J; junction bases left unmatched: 4. The CDR3 has 14 amino acids. The V gene's germline CDR1 is SGHTA and CDR2 FQGNSA. CDR3 loop: CASSLSGGDYEQYF. CDR3 nucleotide sequence: TGTGCCAGCAGCTTATCAGGGGGAGACTACGAGCAGTACTTC.

This rearrangement joins TRBV28 to TRBJ2-5, with D perhaps TRBD2 (6 bases). The germline gives CDR1 MDHEN, CDR2 SYDVKM. The CDR3 extends over 16 amino acids. The V end was cut by 6 bases, the J end by 1 base, with 18 bases between. The CDR3 here is CASSPIGLRGQETQYF. The CDR3 region has the DNA TGTGCCAGCAGCCCGATAGGACTACGGGGCCAAGAGACCCAGTACTTC.

The V call is TRBV30, the J call TRBJ2-2; 11 bases agree with TRBD1. Germline lookup yields CDR1 GTSNPN and CDR2 SVGIG (reference sequence). This CDR3 comprises 16 residues. Unmatched junction bases numbered 4, after V lost 1 base and J lost 3 bases. The chain's CDR3 is CAWSDPGQGDTGELFF. As DNA, the CDR3 is TGTGCCTGGAGTGACCCGGGACAGGGGGACACCGGGGAGCTGTTTTTT.

This chain connects TRBV6-1 to TRBJ2-3; 12 positions match TRBD2. The ends lost 4 bases at V and 5 bases at J; junction bases unmatched: 10. The CDR3 length is 17 residues. Germline V gene sequence: CDR1 MNHNS, CDR2 SASEGT. The CDR3 DNA reads TGTGCCAGCAGTGTGACTAGCGGGAGTATGATGGGAGATACGCAGTATTTT. Amino acid sequence: CASSVTSGSMMGDTQYF.